This T cell receptor (beta chain) was profiled in a study of cytomegalovirus exposure and HLA in healthy donors. The PCR contained 60 Vbeta and 13 Jbeta primers. Original methodology: Later, 80 million or so unique TCR beta chains were counted in an analysis, and approximately 9.9 million of them were shared. Here immunoSEQ multiplex PCR was the method, and the copy in TCRdb shows in-frame clones only, minus some. From that table come the V and J calls and clone size; the DNA was used to work out D and trimming. Of 130,000 to 150,000 clones listed, about 80% are singletons. The CDR3 contains 15 residues. Per germline, CDR1 PRHDT and CDR2 FYEKMQ (reference sequence). Trimming left V 5 bases short and J 2 bases short, with 14 bases between.

Sequencing was performed on PBMCs. The V and J genes are TRBV13 and TRBJ2-3, with D tentatively TRBD1 (5 bases). The receptor was derived from a woman between 25 and 40 years old in good health and CMV-seronegative. The CDR3 bases are TGTGCCAGCAGCCCATATCAGGGTTCCACAGATACGCAGTATTTT. It specifies CASSPYQGSTDTQYF.